The present entry profiles one T cell receptor beta chain with its context. The antigen this receptor binds is unknown. Base qualities are missing; no much larger clone stands one base away. This sample is drawn from a study of OX40 agonist ivuxolimab in advanced cancers. Background for the entire study: Ivuxolimab was a fully human IgG2 agonistic monoclonal antibody targeting the costimulatory receptor OX40 (CD134). Peripheral TCRbeta sequencing was intended to test whether TCR sequence diversity was altered and clonal T-cell expansion was caused by ivuxolimab. Patients were allowed to have had prior anti-PD-1, anti-PD-L1 or anti-CTLA-4 therapy, and approximately 40% of the dose-escalation patients had been treated with checkpoint inhibitors. The monotherapy dose-escalation portion (N = 52 patients) of the phase I ivuxolimab trial is reported in the paper. Of the approximately 53 patients in dose escalation, some 20 had hepatocellular carcinoma, roughly 15 had melanoma, 9 had renal cell carcinoma and 9 had head and neck cancer. Partial responses occurred in three dose-escalation patients, of whom one had hepatocellular carcinoma and two had cutaneous melanoma. Intravenous ivuxolimab was administered to patients every 2 weeks at six dose levels: 0.01, 0.1, 0.3, 1.5, 3 and 10 mg/kg. In the dose-escalation cohort, 82.7% of patients were male, and the mean age was around 60 years, with a range of 23 to 79. General study outcomes and caveats: At doses of 0.1 to 3.0 mg/kg, clonal expansion of both CD4+ and CD8+ blood T cells was observed from baseline to week 6. The antigen specificity of the clonally expanded peripheral T cells was not determined. After ivuxolimab, more expanded clones were found on average in CD8+ T cells than in CD4+ T cells. Low levels of normalized T-cell clonal expansion were also shown by some nonresponding patients. In the 0.1-3.0 mg/kg groups, partial responders were among the patients with the lowest normalized peripheral clonal expansion, particularly in CD8+ T cells.

Looking up the germline V gene (reference sequence) yields CDR1 SGHNT and CDR2 YYREEE. V loses 0 bases at its end and J loses 1 base; junction bases beyond the gene matches: 2. Measured from the cysteine to the phenylalanine, the CDR3 is 15 residues long. The DNA shown is the 45-base CDR3, in frame from base 1. To sequence the TCRbeta CDR3 region, genomic DNA was isolated from the sorted cells. TCRbeta CDR3 regions were sequenced using the immunoSEQ Assay. As stored in TCRdb, this immuneACCESS dataset retains in-frame rearrangements with V and J assigned. A fraction of the clones does not appear; measured against another copy, unresolved V genes explain less than half of the discrepancy, and the remainder lacks a known reason. The sample contains over 25,000 clones, 85% of them found a single time. The ten top clones hold 45% to 60% of the sample. Patients with autoimmune disease history or receiving systemic immunosuppression were excluded from the trial. In every dose cohort, peripheral blood was drawn for TCR sequencing at baseline, cycle 4 day 1, and cycle 7 day 1. The samples were drawn from a first-in-human, open-label, multicenter phase I dose-escalation trial of ivuxolimab. Adults with locally advanced or metastatic head and neck squamous cell, hepatocellular, melanoma or renal cell carcinoma were enrolled in the trial. Before TCR sequencing, CD4+ and CD8+ T cells were separately sorted from peripheral blood.

Here the chain combines TRBV5-4 and TRBJ2-7, with 9 middle bases fitting TRBD2. This sequence was found in an adult with an advanced solid tumor such as melanoma, head and neck, liver or kidney cancer. The source material was CD4+ or CD8+ T cells sorted from blood, sampled in a trial of the OX40 agonist ivuxolimab. Here the CDR3 is given as CASSLGLAASYEQYF. The nucleotides are TGTGCCAGCAGCTTGGGACTAGCGGCTTCCTACGAGCAGTACTTC.